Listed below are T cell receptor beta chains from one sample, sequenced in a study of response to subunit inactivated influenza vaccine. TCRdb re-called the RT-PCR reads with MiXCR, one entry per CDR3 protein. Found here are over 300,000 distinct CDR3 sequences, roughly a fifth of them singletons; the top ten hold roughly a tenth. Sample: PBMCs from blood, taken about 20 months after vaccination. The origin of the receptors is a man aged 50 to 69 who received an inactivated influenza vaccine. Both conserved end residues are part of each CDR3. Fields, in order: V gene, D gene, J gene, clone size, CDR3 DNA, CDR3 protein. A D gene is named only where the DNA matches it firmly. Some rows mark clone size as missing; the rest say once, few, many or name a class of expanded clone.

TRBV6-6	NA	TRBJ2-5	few	TGTGCCAGCAGTTACTCGGGGGAGACCCAGTACTTC	CASSYSGETQYF
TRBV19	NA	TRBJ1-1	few	TGTGCCAGTAGTATAAGTCTGACAGGTAGGGTCACTGAAGCTTTCTTT	CASSISLTGRVTEAFF
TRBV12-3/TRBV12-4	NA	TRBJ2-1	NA	TGTGCCAGCTCTTCCCCTGGGACATACAATGAGCAGTTCTTC	CASSSPGTYNEQFF
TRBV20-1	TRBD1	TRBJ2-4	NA	TGCAGTGCTAGGGGACAGGACTCGGGGGACATTCAGTACTTC	CSARGQDSGDIQYF
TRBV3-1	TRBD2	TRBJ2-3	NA	TGTGCCAGCAGCCTATGGGAGGGTGGCACAGATACGCAGTATTTT	CASSLWEGGTDTQYF
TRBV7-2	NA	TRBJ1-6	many	TGTGCCAGCAGCTTAGGTACAGCTAATTCACCCCTCCACTTT	CASSLGTANSPLHF
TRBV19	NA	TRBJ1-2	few	TGTGCCAGTACCCACGGCAGGTATGGCTACACCTTC	CASTHGRYGYTF
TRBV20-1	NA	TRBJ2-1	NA	TGCAGTGCTAGAGGGGTGACAATCGGGATGGAGCAGTTCTTC	CSARGVTIGMEQFF
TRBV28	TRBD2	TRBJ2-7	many	TGTGCCAGCAGTACCCTTTGGCGGGAGAGTTACGAGCAGTACTTC	CASSTLWRESYEQYF
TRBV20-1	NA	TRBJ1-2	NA	TGCAGTGCTAGAGAGTCGGGGGGGGAATCTAACTATGGCTACACCTTC	CSARESGGESNYGYTF
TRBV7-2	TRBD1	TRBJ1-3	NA	TGTGCCAGCAGCTTAGTGGGACAGGGGACTGGAAACACCATATATTTT	CASSLVGQGTGNTIYF
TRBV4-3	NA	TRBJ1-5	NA	TGCGCCAGCAGCCAGCACAGGGACCGCAATCAGCCCCAGCATTTT	CASSQHRDRNQPQHF
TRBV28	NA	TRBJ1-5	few	TGTGCCAGCAGTCCCTCCACCAATCAGCCCCAGCATTTT	CASSPSTNQPQHF
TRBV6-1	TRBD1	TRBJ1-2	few	TGTGCCAGCAGTGCCCGACAGGGGACCTATGGCTACACCTTC	CASSARQGTYGYTF
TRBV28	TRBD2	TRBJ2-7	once	TGTGCCAGCAGTCGATTGACTAGCGGGAGCGACGAGCAGTACTTC	CASSRLTSGSDEQYF
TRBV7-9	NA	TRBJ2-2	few	TGTGCCAGCAGCTTATTAATAAGCACCGGGGAGCTGTTTTTT	CASSLLISTGELFF
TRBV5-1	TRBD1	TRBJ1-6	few	TGCGCCAGCAGCACGTACAGGGGGCATTCACCCCTCCACTTT	CASSTYRGHSPLHF
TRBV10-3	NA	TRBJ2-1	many	TGTGCCATCAAACGAGAAGGTGGTGAACAGTTCTTC	CAIKREGGEQFF
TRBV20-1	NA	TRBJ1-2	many	TGCAGTGCTAGCCCCCTGGGGCAGGGCGACTATGGCTACACCTTC	CSASPLGQGDYGYTF
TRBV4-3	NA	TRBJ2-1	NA	TGCGCCAGCAGCCCTCTATCGGGATTGGACAATGAGCAGTTCTTC	CASSPLSGLDNEQFF
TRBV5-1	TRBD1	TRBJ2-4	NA	TGCGCCAGCAGCCCGGCGGGGACAGGGAGGATCAGCATTCAGTACTTC	CASSPAGTGRISIQYF
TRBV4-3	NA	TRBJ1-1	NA	TGCGCCAGCAGCCAAGATCTGCTGGGGGCTGGATTACCTGAAGCTTTCTTT	CASSQDLLGAGLPEAFF
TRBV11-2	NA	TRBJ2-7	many	TGTGCCAGCAGCTCAATGGGCGGATTCTACGAGCAGTACTTC	CASSSMGGFYEQYF
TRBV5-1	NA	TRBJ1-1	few	TGCGCCAGCAGCTTGGCCGCCTTTAAGACCCCTGAAGCTTTCTTT	CASSLAAFKTPEAFF
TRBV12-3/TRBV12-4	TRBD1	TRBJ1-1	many	TGTGCCAGCAGAACGACAGGGGCAGAGGAAGCTTTCTTT	CASRTTGAEEAFF
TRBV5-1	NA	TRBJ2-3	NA	TGCGCCAGCTGTTTGGGGGGAACTAGCACAGATACGCAGTATTTT	CASCLGGTSTDTQYF
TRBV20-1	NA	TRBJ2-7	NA	TGCAGTGGGCGCAGAAACCGCTACGAGCAGTACTTC	CSGRRNRYEQYF
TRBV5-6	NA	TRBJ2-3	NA	TGTGCCAGCATGGCGGGGGCGACTAGCACAGATACGCAGTATTTT	CASMAGATSTDTQYF
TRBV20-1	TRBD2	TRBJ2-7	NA	TGCAGTGCCAAGACGGGAGGGCCCTACGAGCAGTACTTC	CSAKTGGPYEQYF
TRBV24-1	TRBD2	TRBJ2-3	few	TGTGCCACCAGGCCCGGGACTAGCGGGAGGACAGATACGCAGTATTTT	CATRPGTSGRTDTQYF
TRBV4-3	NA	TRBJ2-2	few	TGCGCCAGCAGCCAAGAAGCGTTGATGAACTCCGGGGAGCTGTTTTTT	CASSQEALMNSGELFF
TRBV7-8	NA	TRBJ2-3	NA	TGTGCCAGCAGCTTACGGGTGGGGGGCTCCAGGGGCACAGATACGCAGTATTTT	CASSLRVGGSRGTDTQYF
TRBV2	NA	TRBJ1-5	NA	TGTGCCAGCAGTGATATGGGCAGGGAGGGGAATCAGCCCCAGCATTTT	CASSDMGREGNQPQHF
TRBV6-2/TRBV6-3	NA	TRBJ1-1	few	TGTGCCAGCAGTTACTCGAGCCCTGAAGCTTTCTTT	CASSYSSPEAFF
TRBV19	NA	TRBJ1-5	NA	TGTGCCAGTAGTATAGTGGGGGCCAGCCAGCCCCAGCATTTT	CASSIVGASQPQHF
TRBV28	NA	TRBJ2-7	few	TGTGCCAGCAGTTTCGACCGGCTCTACGAGCAGTACTTC	CASSFDRLYEQYF
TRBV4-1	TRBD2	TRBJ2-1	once	TGCGCCAGCAGCCCAAATAGACTAGCCGACAATGAGCAGTTCTTC	CASSPNRLADNEQFF
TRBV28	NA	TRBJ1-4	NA	TGTGCCAGCAGTTTACTCAAGGGTGGGCGTGAAAAACTGTTTTTT	CASSLLKGGREKLFF
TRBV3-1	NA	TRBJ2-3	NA	TGTGCCAGCAGCCAAGATGGAGTGATCGGCACAGATACGCAGTATTTT	CASSQDGVIGTDTQYF
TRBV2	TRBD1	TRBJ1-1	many	TGTGCCAGTATAAAGCCGGGACAGGGATCGGGAACTGAAGCTTTCTTT	CASIKPGQGSGTEAFF
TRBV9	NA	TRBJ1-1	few	TGTGCCAGCAGTCTCAGACCCCCCGACATGCTGAACACTGAAGCTTTCTTT	CASSLRPPDMLNTEAFF
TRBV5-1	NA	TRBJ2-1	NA	TGCGCCAGCAGCGCCCGTGGCGGAGATGACAATGAGCAGTTCTTC	CASSARGGDDNEQFF
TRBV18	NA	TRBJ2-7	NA	TGTGCCAGCTCACCACCGGGGGGAACCGAGCAGTACTTC	CASSPPGGTEQYF
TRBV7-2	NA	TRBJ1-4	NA	TGTGCCAGTCGTAGCAGGGCAGGTGAAAAACTGTTTTTT	CASRSRAGEKLFF
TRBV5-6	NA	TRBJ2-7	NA	TGTGCCAGCAGCTTGGAAACAGGGTTCTCCTACGAGCAGTACTTC	CASSLETGFSYEQYF
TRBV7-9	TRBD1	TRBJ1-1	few	TGTGCCAGCAGCCGGGACAGTGTGAACACTGAAGCTTTCTTT	CASSRDSVNTEAFF
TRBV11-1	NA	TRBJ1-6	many	TGTGCCAGCAGCCTAGATGACAGCTATTCACCCCTCCACTTT	CASSLDDSYSPLHF
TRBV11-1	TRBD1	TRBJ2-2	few	TGTGCCAGCAGCTGGGGACAGGGGGGCACCGGGGAGCTGTTTTTT	CASSWGQGGTGELFF
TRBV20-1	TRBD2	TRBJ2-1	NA	TGCAGCGGTGACAGTAGCGGGTACGACAATGAGCAGTTCTTC	CSGDSSGYDNEQFF
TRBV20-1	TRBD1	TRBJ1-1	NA	TGCAGTGCTACCCACCCGGGACAGGGGGTGGTCACTGAAGCTTTCTTT	CSATHPGQGVVTEAFF
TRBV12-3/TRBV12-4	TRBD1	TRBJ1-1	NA	TGTGCCAGCAGTCCTCAAACAGGGGCTCTAGGGGGAGCTTTCTTT	CASSPQTGALGGAFF